The rows below give T cell receptor beta chains drawn from one sample of a study of T cells in tuberculosis. Profiling relied on immunoSEQ multiplex PCR, and the TCRdb table lists in-frame clones only, not all of them. This table has approximately 28,000 clones, 85% to 95% appearing once. The material sequenced was PBMCs. These receptors were obtained from a donor between 10 and 35 years old with latent tuberculosis or without tuberculosis infection. Each CDR3 is given without its conserved first and last residue. Each record gives: clone size, J gene, V gene, CDR3 protein. Clone size is not always given. Where it is, it says once, few, many or a class for expanded clones.

- | TRBJ1-2 | TRBV28 | ASSFVPGSRDNYGYT
- | TRBJ1-5 | TRBV15 | ATSRDRRGGSNQPQH
- | TRBJ2-5 | TRBV9 | ASSVGRAMETQY
few | TRBJ1-6 | TRBV5-4 | ASSLGQGESSPLH
once | TRBJ2-7 | TRBV7-9 | ASSLGVYEQY
once | TRBJ2-1 | TRBV6-1 | ASNDKPRGYNEQF
once | TRBJ2-1 | TRBV15 | ATSRIDRPSYNEQF
once | TRBJ2-7 | TRBV10-3 | AISHPTKQGYEQY
- | TRBJ1-6 | TRBV7-8 | ASSLGAGGGSPLH
- | TRBJ1-5 | TRBV27 | ASRGQGGGNQPQH
once | TRBJ2-1 | TRBV28 | ASSLAEANEQF
few | TRBJ2-7 | TRBV30 | AWSGKGLAGYEQY
once | TRBJ2-3 | TRBV19 | ASSISIAGFPSTDTQY
- | TRBJ2-5 | TRBV9 | ASSPHLEETQY